Detailed here is one TCR beta chain. Its specificity is unknown. The record originates from a study of OX40 agonist ivuxolimab in advanced cancers. Across the study: An agonistic human IgG2 monoclonal antibody against OX40 (CD134) was given.

TCRdb's table, derived via immunoSEQ multiplex PCR, lists solely in-frame clones and lacks some. The sample yields tens of thousands of clones, roughly 87% seen once. The CDR3 is made up of 13 amino acids. Deletions cut 5 bases from V and 4 bases from J, with 11 bases between. CDR1 LGHNT and CDR2 FRNRAP come from the germline V gene. Study conclusions and caveats: Antigen specificity of clonally expanded peripheral T cells was not established. Clonal expansion was among the lowest in partial responders at 0.1-3.0 mg/kg, especially CD8+.

The rearrangement joins TRBV12-5 to TRBJ1-2; unclear D gene. The receptor was derived from an adult with an advanced solid tumor such as melanoma, head and neck, liver or kidney cancer. The sequencing here drew on CD4+ or CD8+ T cells sorted from blood, taken in a trial of the OX40 agonist ivuxolimab. The CDR3 nucleotides are TGTGCTAGTGGTCCCAGCGGGAGCTATGGCTACACCTTC. Amino acid sequence: CASGPSGSYGYTF.